The TCR beta chain under discussion was sequenced for a study of CD8 T cells in ankylosing spondylitis. MiXCR, run by TCRdb on the 5' RACE reads, gives a single entry per CDR3 protein. The table lists around 430,000 distinct CDR3 sequences, 17% of them singletons. On this clonotype itself: Its antigen is not identified. One end of the junction does not line up with germline, which may come from a read error.

Findings and limits, study-wide: Seemingly distinctive of ankylosing spondylitis blood was a TCR beta motif formed by eight highly homologous variants.

The TCR originated in a male donor with ankylosing spondylitis. The sequencing sample was made of blood, either unsorted or a sorted T cell fraction (not recorded which).

The CDR3 coding sequence is TGTGCCCGCAGTTTAGGGACAGGAACCACCAGGACTAGGGTAGATACGCAGTATTTT. Residues: CARSLGTGTTRTRVDTQYF. This sequence joins TRBV12-3 or TRBV12-4 and TRBJ2-3; a possible D gene is TRBD1 (8 bases). This CDR3 spans 19 amino acids.